The entry that follows covers one T cell receptor (beta chain) sequence. Its antigen is unknown. This specimen comes from a study of graft-versus-host responses after intestinal transplantation. Study-wide points: Early post-transplant HvG declines were associated with peak circulating GvH clone levels.

Only in-frame clones appear in the TCRdb table, and some are missing; sequencing was by immunoSEQ multiplex PCR. The sample lists around 69,000 clones, 90% seen once, with about 4.2% in the top ten. This CDR3 has 13 residues. The J segment lost 5 bases and the V segment lost 5 bases, leaving 1 base of the junction unmatched. Germline CDR1 reads MNHEY; CDR2 reads SVGAGI. The TCR originated in a human donor who was the organ donor for an intestinal transplant. The chain joins TRBV6-5 to TRBJ2-2; 8 nucleotides agree with TRBD1. The sample here was unstimulated CD8+ T cells sorted from spleen or lymph node cells, taken before transplant. As DNA, the CDR3 is TGTGCCAGCAGTCGGACAGGGACCGGGGAGCTGTTTTTT. It specifies CASSRTGTGELFF.